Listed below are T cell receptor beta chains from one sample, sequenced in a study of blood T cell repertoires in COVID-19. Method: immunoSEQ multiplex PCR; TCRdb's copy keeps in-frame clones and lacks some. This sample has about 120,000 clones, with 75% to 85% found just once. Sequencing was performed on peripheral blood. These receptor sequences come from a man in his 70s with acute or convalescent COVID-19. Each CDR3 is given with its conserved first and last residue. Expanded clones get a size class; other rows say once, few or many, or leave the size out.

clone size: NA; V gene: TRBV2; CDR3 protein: CASSASGSGVGEQYF
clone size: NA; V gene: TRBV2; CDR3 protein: CASSEPFYTSTGLLGGYTF
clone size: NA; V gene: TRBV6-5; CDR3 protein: CASHRGWSDTQYF
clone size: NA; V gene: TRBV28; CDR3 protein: CASGVTGYGYTF
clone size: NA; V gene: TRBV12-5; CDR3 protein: CASGLVVGQAFTGELFF
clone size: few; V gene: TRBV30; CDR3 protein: CAWSVRGGTEAFF
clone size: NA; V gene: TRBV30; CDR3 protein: CAWSKKGRQETQYF
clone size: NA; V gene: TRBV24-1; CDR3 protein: CATSGEGRAPTGARAIYF
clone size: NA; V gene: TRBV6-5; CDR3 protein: CASKQTGNTEAFF
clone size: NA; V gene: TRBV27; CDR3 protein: CASSPHGQGSNYGYTF
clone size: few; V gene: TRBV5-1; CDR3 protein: CASSLSMDSGQPQHF
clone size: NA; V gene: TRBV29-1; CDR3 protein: CSVRQGGAGELFF
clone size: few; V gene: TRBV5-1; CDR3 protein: CASSRTLNTEAFF
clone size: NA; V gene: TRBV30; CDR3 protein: CAFGRDRPYEQYF
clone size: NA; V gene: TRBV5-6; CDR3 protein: CASSAGGTEQYF
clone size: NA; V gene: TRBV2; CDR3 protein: CASSGGGNEQFF
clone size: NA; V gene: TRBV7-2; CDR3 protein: CASSYSSGANVLTF
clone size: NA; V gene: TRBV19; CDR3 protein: CASSGTGSPYEQYF
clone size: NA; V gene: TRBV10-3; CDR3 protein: CAIRQQENTEAFF
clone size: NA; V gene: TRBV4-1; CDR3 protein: CASSQDGNGGGETQYF
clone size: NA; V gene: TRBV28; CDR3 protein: CASSLQGAPQETQYF
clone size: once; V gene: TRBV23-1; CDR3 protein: CASSDRQLIILYGYTF
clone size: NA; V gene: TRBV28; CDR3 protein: CASSLRVVISKQPQHF
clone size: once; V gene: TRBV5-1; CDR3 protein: CASSAGPGLGSNEQFF
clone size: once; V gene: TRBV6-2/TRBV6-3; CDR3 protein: CASSYRGQLYNEQFF
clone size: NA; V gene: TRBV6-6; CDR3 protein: CASSYHGQNQPQHF
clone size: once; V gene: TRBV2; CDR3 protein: CASSGTSGAYEQYF
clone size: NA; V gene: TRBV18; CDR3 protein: CASSRDRGIYSGNTIYF
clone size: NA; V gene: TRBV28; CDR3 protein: CASRDRGGYGYTF
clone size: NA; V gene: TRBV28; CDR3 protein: CASSHGTGLFQPQHF
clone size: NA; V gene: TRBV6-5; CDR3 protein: CASRGAGGENTIYF
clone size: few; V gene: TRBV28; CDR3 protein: CASRILQDTEAFF
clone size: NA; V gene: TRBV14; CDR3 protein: CASSQDVGLAGINEQFF
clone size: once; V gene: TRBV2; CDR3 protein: CASSYGQVQYF
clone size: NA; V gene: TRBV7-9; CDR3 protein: CASSLTGQKRDTQYF
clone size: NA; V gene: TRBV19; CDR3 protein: CASSIGGTANEKLFF
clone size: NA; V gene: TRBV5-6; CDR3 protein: CARQGSSEAFF
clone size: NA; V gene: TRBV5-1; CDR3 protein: CASSSQSREGEQYF
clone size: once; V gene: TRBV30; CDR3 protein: CAWSWAGTSSYNEQFF
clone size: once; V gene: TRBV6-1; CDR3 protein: CASSESTSGSGVSYEQYF
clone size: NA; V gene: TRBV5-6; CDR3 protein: CASSLRTPGGEKLFF
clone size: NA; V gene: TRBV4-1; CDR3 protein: CASSQEAGGRNQPQHF
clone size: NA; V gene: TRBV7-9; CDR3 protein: CASSPDRINEKLFF